A single sample gave rise to the 13 T cell receptor beta chains below, sequenced in a study of blood T cell repertoires in COVID-19. Measured with immunoSEQ multiplex PCR; TCRdb has only the in-frame clones, and not every one. The data contain some 180,000 clones, approximately 85% of them seen just once; the ten biggest clones take up roughly 6.2%. Material for sequencing was PBMCs or T cells enriched from blood (not recorded which). The source of these receptors is a man in his forties or fifties who had recovered from COVID-19.

The rearrangement uses TRBV6-6 and TRBJ1-5, with D maybe TRBD1 (6 bases). There are 16 residues in the CDR3. The V gene lost 7 bases and the J gene lost 2 bases, with 18 bases spanning the gap. Germline V gives CDR1 MNHNY, CDR2 SVGAGI (reference sequence). CDR3 nucleotides: TGTGCCAGCACAGGGGACGGTCTCCTGGGCAATCAGCCCCAGCATTTT. Its translation is CASTGDGLLGNQPQHF.

J is TRBJ1-4 and V is TRBV19, with D unclear. Germline loops: CDR1 LNHDA, CDR2 SQIVND (reference sequence). The V and J ends lost 6 bases and 13 bases respectively, with 15 bases between them. This CDR3 is 12 amino acids long. The CDR3 DNA reads TGTGCCAGTAGCCCCGACCGGGAATTACTGTTTTTT. This codes for CASSPDRELLFF.

CDR3 bases: TGTGCCAGCAGCTTAGAATTCGGGGGCACTGAAGCTTTCTTT. Its protein product is CASSLEFGGTEAFF. The V and J genes are TRBV11-3 and TRBJ1-1, with D perhaps TRBD1 (5 bases). Deletions cut 0 bases from V and 4 bases from J, with 9 bases between. CDR3 length: 14 residues. Germline V gives CDR1 SGHNT, CDR2 YENEEA.

V gene TRBV6-5 combines with J gene TRBJ2-1, with 12 bases matching TRBD2. CDR1 is MNHEY, CDR2 SVGAGI, per germline. This CDR3 is 15 amino acids long. The ends lost 4 bases at V and 8 bases at J; junction bases unmatched: 6. This CDR3 is CASSFRLAGVHEQFF. The CDR3, as DNA: TGTGCCAGCAGTTTTAGACTAGCGGGAGTCCATGAGCAGTTCTTC.

The chain has TRBV6-5 and TRBJ2-3; 9 positions match TRBD2. V lost 7 bases and J lost 1; bases outside the gene matches: 3. Germline V gene lookup returns CDR1 MNHEY and CDR2 SVGAGI. The CDR3 is 14 residues long. CDR3 nucleotides: TGTGCCAGCAACTTAGCGGGGGGCACAGATACGCAGTATTTT. Its translation: CASNLAGGTDTQYF.

The chain joins TRBV7-9 to TRBJ1-5; tentatively, D is TRBD1 (5 bases). Germline loops: CDR1 SEHNR, CDR2 FQNEAQ (reference sequence). The V end lost 1 base, the J end lost 2 bases, and 9 bases lay between the germline ends. The CDR3 is 15 residues long. CDR3 DNA: TGTGCCAGCAGCTTAGAGCGGGGGGGCAATCAGCCCCAGCATTTT. It specifies CASSLERGGNQPQHF.

The V and J genes are TRBV19 and TRBJ1-5; no clear D. The CDR3 runs 13 residues. The germline V and J ends were trimmed by 5 bases and 4 bases, with 9 bases remaining between them. CDR1 and CDR2 (germline): LNHDA, SQIVND (reference sequence). CDR3 sequence reads: CASSWQTNQPQHF. In DNA, the CDR3 is TGTGCCAGTAGTTGGCAGACAAATCAGCCCCAGCATTTT.

V usage is TRBV10-3 and J usage is TRBJ2-3, with 7 bases identical to TRBD2. The CDR3 runs 15 residues. Losses at the gene ends were 11 bases for V and 0 bases for J; bases not matched to a gene: 11. The germline V gene has CDR1 ENHRY and CDR2 SYGVKD. CDR3 loop: CAVGEGSTSTDTQYF. CDR3 DNA sequence: TGTGCCGTAGGGGAGGGATCCACTAGCACAGATACGCAGTATTTT.

This chain links TRBV27 with TRBJ2-7; possible D gene TRBD1, 6 bases. CDR1 is MNHEY, CDR2 SMNVEV, per germline (reference sequence). Trimming took 5 bases from V and 5 from J, leaving 19 bases between them. The CDR3 is 15 residues long. The DNA of the CDR3 is TGTGCCAGCAGTCCTTTTACAGGGCTATCGGACGAGCAGTACTTC. This codes for CASSPFTGLSDEQYF.

The chain combines TRBV18 with TRBJ1-5, with 9 bases lining up with TRBD1. There are 15 residues in the CDR3. Germline CDR1 is KGHSH and CDR2 is LQKENI. J was trimmed by 1 base and V by 6 bases; bases with no gene match: 4. The CDR3 DNA is TGTGCCAGCTCTCCAGACAGGGGGAGCAATCAGCCCCAGCATTTT. It specifies CASSPDRGSNQPQHF.

The chain employs TRBV5-6 and TRBJ2-7; 8 bases agree with TRBD1. The germline V gene has CDR1 SGHDT and CDR2 YYEEEE. The CDR3 has 16 amino acids. Trimming at V came to 2 bases and at J to 0 bases, leaving 7 bases not matched to a gene. DNA for the CDR3: TGTGCCAGCAGCTTCCCGGCGGGACAGGTCTCCTACGAGCAGTACTTC. Encoded protein: CASSFPAGQVSYEQYF.

The rearrangement joins TRBV18 to TRBJ1-2, with 7 bases lining up with TRBD1. The CDR3 totals 15 residues. The germline CDR1 and CDR2 sequences are KGHSH and LQKENI. With 0 bases clipped from V and 5 bases from J, the junction kept 6 bases outside the gene matches. CDR3 loop: CASSPPVEGAYGYTF. The DNA of the CDR3 is TGTGCCAGCTCACCACCGGTGGAGGGGGCATATGGCTACACCTTC.

The rearrangement links TRBV20-1 to TRBJ2-1; TRBD1 agrees at 8 bases. Germline CDR1 reads DFQATT; CDR2 reads SNEGSKA (reference sequence). J lost 8 bases, V lost 3 bases, and 12 bases had no gene match. This CDR3 is 15 amino acids long. CDR3 loop: CSASWLQGALDEQFF. In DNA form, the CDR3 reads TGCAGTGCTAGTTGGCTGCAGGGGGCTTTGGATGAGCAGTTCTTC.